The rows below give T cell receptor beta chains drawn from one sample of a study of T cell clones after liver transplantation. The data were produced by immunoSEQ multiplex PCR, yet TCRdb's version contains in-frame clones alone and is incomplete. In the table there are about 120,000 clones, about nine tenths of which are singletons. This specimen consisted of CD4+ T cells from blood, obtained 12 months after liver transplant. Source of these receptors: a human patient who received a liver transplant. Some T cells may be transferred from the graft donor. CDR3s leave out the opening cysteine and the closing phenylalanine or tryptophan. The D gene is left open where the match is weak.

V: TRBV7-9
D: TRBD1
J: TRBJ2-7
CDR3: ASSLELRTGSSYEQY

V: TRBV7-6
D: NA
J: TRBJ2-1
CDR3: ASSLDVLGGNEQF

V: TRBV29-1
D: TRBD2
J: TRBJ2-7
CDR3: SVSSGSSYEQY

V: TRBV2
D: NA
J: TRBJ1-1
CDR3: ASSEGRANTEAF

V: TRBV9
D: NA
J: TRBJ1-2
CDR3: ASSVAGYGDGYT

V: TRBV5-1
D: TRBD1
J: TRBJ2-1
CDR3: ASSGGQNNNEQF

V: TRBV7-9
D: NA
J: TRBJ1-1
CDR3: ASSYRKGLLNTEAF

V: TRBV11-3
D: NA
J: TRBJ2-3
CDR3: ASSEGPGTQY

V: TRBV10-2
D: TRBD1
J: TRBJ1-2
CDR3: ASSSPMDRGDYGYT

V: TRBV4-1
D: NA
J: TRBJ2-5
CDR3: ASSQEIGTLFPHQETQY

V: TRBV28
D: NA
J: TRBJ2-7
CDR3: ASSTSGQVIHEQY

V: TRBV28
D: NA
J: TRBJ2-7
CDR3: ASSLYTGAWEQY

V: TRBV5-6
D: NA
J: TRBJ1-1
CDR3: ASSYLQGWGEAF

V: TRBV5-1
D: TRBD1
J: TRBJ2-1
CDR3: ASSPGTGSYNEQF

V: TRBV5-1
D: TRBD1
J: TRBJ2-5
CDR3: ASSYTGGEETQY